The 15 T cell receptor beta chains below all came from one sample that was sequenced in a study of read filtering for tumor transcriptome and immune sequencing. Molecular barcoded adaptors covering alpha/delta and beta/gamma chains were used on 400 to 450 ng RNA. Each CDR3 protein gets one entry after TCRdb re-called the reads with MiXCR. The sample includes roughly 500 distinct CDR3 sequences, approximately 79% seen only once; the top ten take about 25%. The sequenced sample was a population of CD138-negative cells sorted from bone marrow. The source is a donor over 35 with multiple myeloma. This table probably holds off-target reads from a library built for another chain.

V is TRBV11-3 and J is TRBJ2-3, with 13 bases that match TRBD2. V gave up 4 bases and J gave up 2 bases; unmatched junction bases: 3. CDR1 SGHNT and CDR2 YENEEA come from the germline V gene. This CDR3 is 16 amino acids long. CDR3 in amino acids: CASSWTSGGTTDTQYF. CDR3 nucleotides: TGTGCCAGCAGCTGGACTAGCGGGGGTACCACAGATACGCAGTATTTT.

The rearrangement joins TRBV20-1 to TRBJ2-7; 9 positions agree with TRBD2. The germline V gene encodes CDR1 DFQATT and CDR2 SNEGSKA (reference sequence). V lost 5 bases and J lost 4; bases outside the gene matches: 9. The CDR3 runs to 14 residues. The CDR3 DNA sequence: TGCAGTGCTCTCCTCGCGGGGGGGGGGTACGAGCAGTACTTC. Its translation is CSALLAGGGYEQYF.

V usage is TRBV7-9 and J usage is TRBJ2-1, with D unresolved. Germline V lookup: CDR1 SEHNR, CDR2 FQNEAQ (reference sequence). The CDR3 consists of 11 residues. Trimming removed 6 bases from V and 9 bases from J, with 9 bases in between. DNA for the CDR3: TGTGCCAGCAGGGTTTCATCTGAGCAGTTCTTC. Its translation is CASRVSSEQFF.

The chain employs TRBV7-9 and TRBJ2-1; D gene ambiguous. The CDR3 spans 14 residues. From germline, CDR1 is SEHNR and CDR2 FQNEAQ (reference sequence). The ends were cut back, 2 bases at V and 0 bases at J, with 5 bases in the middle. CDR3 sequence: CASSLISSYNEQFF. CDR3 DNA sequence: TGTGCCAGCAGCTTAATTAGCTCCTACAATGAGCAGTTCTTC.

The chain is built from TRBV5-1 and TRBJ2-7; 10 bases agree with TRBD1. From germline, CDR1 is SGHRS and CDR2 YFSETQ. The ends lost 6 bases at V and 6 bases at J; junction bases unmatched: 6. The CDR3 spans 13 residues. The CDR3 loop reads CASNTGTGAEQYF. DNA of the CDR3: TGCGCCAGCAACACCGGGACAGGGGCCGAGCAGTACTTC.

The J gene is TRBJ2-3, the V gene TRBV28; 14 bases match TRBD2. The V and J ends lost 5 bases and 0 bases, in that order; junction bases with no gene match: 10. From germline, CDR1 is MDHEN and CDR2 SYDVKM. The CDR3 spans 19 residues. CDR3 nucleotides: TGTGCCAGCAGTCCTCATCGGACTAGCGGGGGGCGAAGCACAGATACGCAGTATTTT. Translated, it gives CASSPHRTSGGRSTDTQYF. The variable domain in full, with the rest retrieved from reference TRBV28 and TRBJ2-3, is DVKVTQSSRYLVKRTGEKVFLECVQDMDHENMFWYRQDPGLGLRLIYFSYDVKMKEKGDIPEGYSVSREKKERFSLILESASTNQTSMYLCASSPHRTSGGRSTDTQYFGPGTRLTVL.

J is TRBJ2-1 and V is TRBV5-1; the match to TRBD2 covers 8 bases. This CDR3 is built from 14 residues. J lost 10 bases, V lost 2 bases, and 8 bases had no gene match. Germline lookup yields CDR1 SGHRS and CDR2 YFSETQ. The chain's CDR3 is CASSFRGGPREQFF. DNA of the CDR3: TGCGCCAGCAGCTTCCGGGGGGGCCCACGGGAGCAGTTCTTC. Filled out from reference TRBV5-1 and TRBJ2-1, the complete variable domain reads KAGVTQTPRYLIKTRGQQVTLSCSPISGHRSVSWYQQTPGQGLQFLFEYFSETQRNKGNFPGRFSGRQFSNSRSEMNVSTLELGDSALYLCASSFRGGPREQFFGPGTRLTVL.

The chain recombines TRBV7-9 with TRBJ2-5; perhaps TRBD2 as D (7 bases). V was clipped by 5 bases and J by 4 bases, with 11 bases between them. CDR1 SEHNR and CDR2 FQNEAQ come from the germline V gene (reference sequence). The CDR3 totals 13 residues. The CDR3 DNA reads TGTGCCAGCAGCCCCGGGGGGCCAGAGACCCAGTACTTC. It yields the protein CASSPGGPETQYF.

The chain employs TRBV20-1 and TRBJ1-1; a weak D match, TRBD1 (5 bases). Between the trimmed V and J ends, which lost 8 bases and 5 bases, there was a span of 18 bases. The germline CDR1 and CDR2 sequences are DFQATT and SNEGSKA (reference sequence). The CDR3 is 13 amino acids. The CDR3 spells CSQFTGVWTEAFF. The CDR3 DNA reads TGCAGTCAATTTACAGGAGTATGGACTGAAGCTTTCTTT.

J is TRBJ1-1 and V is TRBV29-1; possible D gene TRBD1, 6 bases. V lost 4 bases to trimming and J lost 1 base, with 16 bases between them. The CDR3 totals 15 residues. Per germline, CDR1 SQVTM and CDR2 ANQGSEA. Here the CDR3 DNA reads TGCAGCGTTGTGTTAACGGGACATCGGAACACTGAAGCTTTCTTT. Its protein product is CSVVLTGHRNTEAFF.

The rearrangement links TRBV29-1 to TRBJ2-7; TRBD1 agrees at 7 bases. Looked up from germline, CDR1 is SQVTM and CDR2 is ANQGSEA. V dropped 5 bases and J dropped 2; count of bases not matched to a gene: 6. The CDR3 is 13 residues long. The CDR3 sequence is CSVYGQAAYEQYF. CDR3 nucleotide sequence: TGCAGCGTTTACGGACAGGCGGCCTACGAGCAGTACTTC.

This clonotype was observed a handful of times. The chain couples TRBV12-3 or TRBV12-4 to TRBJ2-1; 16 nucleotides agree with TRBD2. The CDR3 totals 18 residues. With V trimmed by 7 bases and J by 5 bases, 11 bases remained unmatched. The CDR3 loop is CASTPPGLAGGQDNEQFF. The CDR3 DNA follows: TGTGCCAGCACTCCCCCGGGACTAGCGGGAGGGCAAGACAATGAGCAGTTCTTC.

The rearrangement uses TRBV7-8 and TRBJ2-7, with a possible D match to TRBD2 (6 bases). The V gene's germline CDR1 is SGHVS and CDR2 FQNEAQ. Deletions cut 0 bases from V and 6 bases from J, with 9 bases between. The CDR3 is 13 amino acids. CDR3 loop: CASSLARDSEQYF. The CDR3 nucleotides are TGTGCCAGCAGCTTAGCGCGGGACTCCGAGCAGTACTTC.

The gene calls are TRBV29-1 and TRBJ2-1; 11 nucleotides line up with TRBD2. J gave up 9 bases and V 3 bases, and 7 bases lay outside the gene matches. In germline, CDR1 is SQVTM, CDR2 ANQGSEA. The CDR3 contains 14 residues. The chain's CDR3 is CSVEVVAGGGEQFF. The CDR3 nucleotides are TGCAGCGTTGAGGTGGTAGCGGGGGGGGGTGAGCAGTTCTTC.

About this clonotype itself: Mismatch with germline at one junction end may stem from a read error. The V call is TRBV7-3, the J call TRBJ1-1; 10 bases agree with TRBD1. This CDR3 is built from 15 residues. The germline V gene has CDR1 SGHTA and CDR2 FQGTGA. The CDR3 spells CASSPSTGGHTEAFF. CDR3 coding DNA: TGTGCAAGCAGCCCGTCGACAGGGGGCCACACTGAAGCTTTCTTT. The full variable domain, its missing parts supplied by reference TRBV7-3 and TRBJ1-1, is GAGVSQTPSNKVTEKGKYVELRCDPISGHTALYWYRQSLGQGPEFLIYFQGTGAADDSGLPNDRFFAVRPEGSVSTLKIQRTERGDSAVYLCASSPSTGGHTEAFFGQGTRLTVV.